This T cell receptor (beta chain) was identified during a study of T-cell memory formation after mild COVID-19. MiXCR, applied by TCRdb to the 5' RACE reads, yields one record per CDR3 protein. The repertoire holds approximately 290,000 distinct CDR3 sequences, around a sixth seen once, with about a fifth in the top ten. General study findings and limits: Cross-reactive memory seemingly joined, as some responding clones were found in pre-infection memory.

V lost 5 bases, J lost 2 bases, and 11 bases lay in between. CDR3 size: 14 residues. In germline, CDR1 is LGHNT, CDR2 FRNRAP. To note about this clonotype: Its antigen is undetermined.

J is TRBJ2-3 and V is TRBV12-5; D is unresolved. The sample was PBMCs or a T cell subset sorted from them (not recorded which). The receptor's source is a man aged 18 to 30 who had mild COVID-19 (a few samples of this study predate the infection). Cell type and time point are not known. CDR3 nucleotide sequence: TGTGCTAGTGGTCAAGAGATTTCCACAGATACGCAGTATTTT. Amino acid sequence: CASGQEISTDTQYF.